Below, one TCR beta chain is given with its context. Its antigen is currently not known. Base quality data are lacking; no much larger clone is found one base away. To sequence the TCRbeta CDR3 region, genomic DNA was isolated from the sorted cells. The immunoSEQ Assay was used for sequencing of TCRbeta CDR3 regions. Held by TCRdb, this immuneACCESS table contains in-frame sequences only and omits some clones. Under half of the omission traces to an unresolved V gene where checked; the cause of the rest is unknown. The table for this sample lists around 62,000 clones; roughly four fifths of them were counted only once. Of the sample, 5.5% falls within the top ten clones. This entry comes from a study of OX40 agonist ivuxolimab in advanced cancers. Looking at the study overall: Ivuxolimab, which targeted the costimulatory receptor OX40 (CD134), was an agonistic, fully human IgG2 monoclonal antibody. Among the 52 dose-escalation patients, 19 had hepatocellular carcinoma, roughly 15 melanoma, 9 renal cell carcinoma and 9 head and neck cancer. The paper reports the monotherapy dose-escalation portion (N of about 47 patients) of the phase I ivuxolimab trial. Prior anti-PD-1, anti-PD-L1 or anti-CTLA-4 therapy was permitted, and checkpoint inhibitors had been received by about 44% of dose-escalation patients. A male proportion of almost 85% and a mean age of approximately 55 years, ranging from about 20 to 80, were recorded for the dose-escalation cohort. Three dose-escalation patients achieved partial responses, one with hepatocellular carcinoma and two with cutaneous melanoma. Peripheral TCRbeta sequencing aimed to test whether ivuxolimab altered TCR sequence diversity and caused clonal T-cell expansion. Intravenous ivuxolimab was administered to patients every 2 weeks at six dose levels: 0.01, 0.1, 0.3, 1.5, 3 and 10 mg/kg. Points the paper makes about the study in general: Low levels of normalized T-cell clonal expansion were also seen in some nonresponding patients. At doses from 0.1 to 3.0 mg/kg, clonal expansion was seen in both CD4+ and CD8+ blood T cells between baseline and week 6. On average, CD8+ T cells showed more expanded clones than CD4+ T cells after ivuxolimab. Antigen specificity was not determined for the clonally expanded peripheral T cells. In the 0.1-3.0 mg/kg groups, partial responders had among the lowest normalized peripheral clonal expansion, particularly in CD8+ T cells.

Patients with a history of autoimmune disease or receiving systemic immunosuppression were excluded from the trial. Peripheral blood for TCR sequencing was collected from all dose cohorts at baseline, on cycle 4 day 1, and on cycle 7 day 1. Samples came from an open-label, multicenter, first-in-human phase I dose-escalation trial of ivuxolimab. Adults with locally advanced or metastatic head and neck squamous cell, hepatocellular, melanoma or renal cell carcinoma were enrolled in the trial. Before TCR sequencing, CD4+ and CD8+ T cells were separately sorted from peripheral blood. The source was CD4+ or CD8+ T cells sorted from blood, collected in a trial of the OX40 agonist ivuxolimab. This sequence was found in an adult with an advanced solid tumor such as melanoma, head and neck, liver or kidney cancer.

The nucleotides are TGTGCCAGCAGTAAACGGACTAGCGGGGAGCCTCATACGCAGTATTTT. This codes for CASSKRTSGEPHTQYF. The chain employs TRBV7-9 and TRBJ2-3; 12 junctional bases match TRBD2. The CDR3 contains 16 residues, cysteine and phenylalanine counted. This entry keeps only the CDR3 DNA: 48 bases, framed from base 1. Germline trimming amounts to 6 bases on V and 7 bases on J, with 11 as the count of junction bases outside the gene matches. CDR1 and CDR2 (SEHNR, FQNEAQ) derive from the germline V gene (reference sequence).